The source of this TCR beta chain is a study of blood T cell repertoires in COVID-19. CDR3 length equals 16 residues. The junction had 4 bases not matched to a gene; V was cut back by 0 bases and J by 4 bases. Germline CDR1 and CDR2: SGHTS and YDEGEE. Measured with immunoSEQ multiplex PCR; TCRdb has only the in-frame clones, and not every one. This table has 120,000 to 150,000 clones, about 80% appearing once. The chain joins TRBV5-8 to TRBJ1-2; 12 bases are shared with TRBD1. The TCR was taken from a human donor in a cohort sampled during active COVID-19. Specimen: peripheral blood. As DNA, the CDR3 is TGTGCCAGCAGCTTGGGCCAGGGACAGGGGGCCTATGGCTACACCTTC. As protein: CASSLGQGQGAYGYTF. The complete variable domain, with remaining parts taken from reference TRBV5-8 and TRBJ1-2, reads EAGVTQSPTHLIKTRGQQATLRCSPISGHTSVYWYQQALGLGLQFLLWYDEGEERNRGNFPPRFSGRQFPNYSSELNVNALELEDSALYLCASSLGQGQGAYGYTFGSGTRLTVV.